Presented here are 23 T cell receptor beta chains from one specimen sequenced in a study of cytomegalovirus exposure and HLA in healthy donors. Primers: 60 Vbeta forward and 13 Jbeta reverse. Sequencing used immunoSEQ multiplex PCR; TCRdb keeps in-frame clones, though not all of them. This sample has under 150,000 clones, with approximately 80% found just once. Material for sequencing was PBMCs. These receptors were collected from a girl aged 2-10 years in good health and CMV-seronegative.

The CDR3 DNA reads as TGTGCCAGCAGCTTTGGGGCTCAAGAGACCCAGTACTTC. It codes for CASSFGAQETQYF. This chain uses TRBV7-2 with TRBJ2-5, with D possibly TRBD1 on 5 matching bases. V was pared by 3 bases and J by 2 bases, with 7 bases between. The CDR3 extends over 13 amino acids. The germline V gene encodes CDR1 SGHTA and CDR2 FQGNSA.

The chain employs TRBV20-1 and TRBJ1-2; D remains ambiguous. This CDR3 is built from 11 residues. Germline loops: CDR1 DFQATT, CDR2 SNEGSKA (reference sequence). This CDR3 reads CSAGSTFGYTF. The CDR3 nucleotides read TGCAGCGCCGGGTCTACCTTTGGCTACACCTTC.

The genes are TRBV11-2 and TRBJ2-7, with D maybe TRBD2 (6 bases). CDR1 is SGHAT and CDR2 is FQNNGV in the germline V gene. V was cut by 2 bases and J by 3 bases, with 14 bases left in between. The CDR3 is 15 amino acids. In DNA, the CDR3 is TGTGCCAGCAGCTTACGCCCCTCTAGCGACTACGAGCAGTACTTC. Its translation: CASSLRPSSDYEQYF.

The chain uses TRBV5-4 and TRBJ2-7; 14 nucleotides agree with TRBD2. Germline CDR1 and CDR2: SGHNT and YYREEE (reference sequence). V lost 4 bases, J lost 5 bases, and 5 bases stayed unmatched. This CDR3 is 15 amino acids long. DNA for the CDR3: TGTGCCAGCAGCCCGACTAGCGGGAGGGCCGACGAGCAGTACTTC. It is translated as CASSPTSGRADEQYF. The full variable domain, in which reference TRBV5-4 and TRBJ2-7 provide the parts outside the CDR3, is ETGVTQSPTHLIKTRGQQVTLRCSSQSGHNTVSWYQQALGQGPQFIFQYYREEENGRGNFPPRFSGLQFPNYSSELNVNALELDDSALYLCASSPTSGRADEQYFGPGTRLTVT.

This CDR3 is CASKSGTGETQYF. DNA of the CDR3: TGTGCCAGCAAATCCGGGACAGGCGAGACCCAGTACTTC. V and J are TRBV4-2 and TRBJ2-5, with TRBD1 identical over 8 bases. The CDR3 has 13 amino acids. Germline V gene lookup returns CDR1 LGHNA and CDR2 YNFKEQ. V gave up 7 bases and J gave up 5 bases; unmatched junction bases: 6.

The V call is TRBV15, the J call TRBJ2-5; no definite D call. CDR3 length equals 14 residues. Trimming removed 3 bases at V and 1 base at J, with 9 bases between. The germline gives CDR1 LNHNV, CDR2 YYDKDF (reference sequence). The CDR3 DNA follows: TGTGCCACCAGCAGGCCAGGTCCCCAAGAGACCCAGTACTTC. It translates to CATSRPGPQETQYF.

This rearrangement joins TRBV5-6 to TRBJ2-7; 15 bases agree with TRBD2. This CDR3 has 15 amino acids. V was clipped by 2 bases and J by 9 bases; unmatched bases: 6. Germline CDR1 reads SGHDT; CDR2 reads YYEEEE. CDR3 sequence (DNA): TGTGCCAGCAGCTTTGGACTAGCGGGGGGGAATCTGCAGTACTTC. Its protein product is CASSFGLAGGNLQYF.

In nucleotides, the CDR3 is TGTGCCAGCAGTGGGGGGGGACCGAGCGGGACAGGGATATACGAGCAGTACTTC. Residues: CASSGGGPSGTGIYEQYF. The rearrangement uses TRBV6-1 and TRBJ2-7; 9 bases are shared with TRBD1. There are 18 residues in the CDR3. CDR1 and CDR2 from the germline V gene are MNHNS and SASEGT. The ends lost 4 bases at V and 4 bases at J; junction bases unmatched: 17.

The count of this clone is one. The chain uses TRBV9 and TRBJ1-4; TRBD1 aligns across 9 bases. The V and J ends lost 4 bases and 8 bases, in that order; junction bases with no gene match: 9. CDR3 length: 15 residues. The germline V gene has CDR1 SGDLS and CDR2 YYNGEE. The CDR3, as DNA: TGTGCCAGCAGCAGATCCGGGACAGGGAAAGAAAAACTGTTTTTT. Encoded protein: CASSRSGTGKEKLFF. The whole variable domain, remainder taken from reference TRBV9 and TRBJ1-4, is DSGVTQTPKHLITATGQRVTLRCSPRSGDLSVYWYQQSLDQGLQFLIQYYNGEERAKGNILERFSAQQFPDLHSELNLSSLELGDSALYFCASSRSGTGKEKLFFGSGTQLSVL.

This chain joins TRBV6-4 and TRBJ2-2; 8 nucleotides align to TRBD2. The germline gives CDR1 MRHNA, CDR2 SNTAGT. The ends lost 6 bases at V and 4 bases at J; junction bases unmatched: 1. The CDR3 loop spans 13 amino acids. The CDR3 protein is CASSTSGTGELFF. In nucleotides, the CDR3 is TGTGCCAGCAGCACTAGCGGCACCGGGGAGCTGTTTTTT.

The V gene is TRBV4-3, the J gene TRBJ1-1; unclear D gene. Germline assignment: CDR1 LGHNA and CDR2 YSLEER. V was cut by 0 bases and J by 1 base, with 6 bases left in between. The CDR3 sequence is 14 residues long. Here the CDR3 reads CASSQDSGNTEAFF. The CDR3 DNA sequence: TGCGCCAGCAGCCAAGATTCGGGGAACACTGAAGCTTTCTTT.

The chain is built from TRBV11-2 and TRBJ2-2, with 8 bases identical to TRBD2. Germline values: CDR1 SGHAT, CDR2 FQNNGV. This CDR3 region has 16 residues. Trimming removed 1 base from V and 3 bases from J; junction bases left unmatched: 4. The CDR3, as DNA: TGTGCCAGCAGCTTAGGGGTAGCGGGATACACCGGGGAGCTGTTTTTT. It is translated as CASSLGVAGYTGELFF.

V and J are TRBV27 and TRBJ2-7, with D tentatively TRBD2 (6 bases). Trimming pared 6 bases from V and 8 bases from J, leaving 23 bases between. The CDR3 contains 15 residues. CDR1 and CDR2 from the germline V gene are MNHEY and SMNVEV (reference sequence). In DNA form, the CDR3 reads TGTGCCAGCAGCCCCCGGAGGGGACTCAACCCCCAGCAGTACTTC. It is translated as CASSPRRGLNPQQYF.

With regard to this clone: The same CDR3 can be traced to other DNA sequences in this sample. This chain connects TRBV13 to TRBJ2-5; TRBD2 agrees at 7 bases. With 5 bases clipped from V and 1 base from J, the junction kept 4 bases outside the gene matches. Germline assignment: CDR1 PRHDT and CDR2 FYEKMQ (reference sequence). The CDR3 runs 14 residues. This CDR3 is CASSRLAAQETQYF. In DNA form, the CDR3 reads TGTGCCAGCAGCAGGCTAGCGGCCCAAGAGACCCAGTACTTC.

The CDR3 loop reads CASSEGTSGYNEQFF. Written as DNA, the CDR3 is TGTGCCAGCAGCGAGGGGACTAGCGGGTACAATGAGCAGTTCTTC. The chain combines TRBV28 with TRBJ2-1; 12 bases are shared with TRBD2. CDR1 is MDHEN, CDR2 SYDVKM, per germline. With V trimmed by 6 bases and J by 4 bases, 4 bases remained unmatched. This CDR3 has 15 amino acids.

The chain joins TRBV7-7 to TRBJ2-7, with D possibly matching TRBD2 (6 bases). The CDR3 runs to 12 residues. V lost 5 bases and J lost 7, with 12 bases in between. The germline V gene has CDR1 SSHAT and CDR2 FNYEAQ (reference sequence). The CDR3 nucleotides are TGTGCCAGCAGCGCCGGGAGAGGGGAGCAGTACTTC. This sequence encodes CASSAGRGEQYF.

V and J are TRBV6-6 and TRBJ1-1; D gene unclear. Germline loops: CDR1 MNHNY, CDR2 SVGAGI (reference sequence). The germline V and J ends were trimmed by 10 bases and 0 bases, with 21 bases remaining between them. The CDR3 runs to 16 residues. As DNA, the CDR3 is TGTGCCACCACCACTTGGCAGACTAATATGAACACTGAAGCTTTCTTT. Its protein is CATTTWQTNMNTEAFF.

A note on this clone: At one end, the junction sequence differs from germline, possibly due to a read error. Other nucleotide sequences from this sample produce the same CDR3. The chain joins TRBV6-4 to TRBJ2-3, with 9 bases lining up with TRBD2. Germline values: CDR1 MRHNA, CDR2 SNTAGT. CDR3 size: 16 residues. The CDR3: CASSDSGGGGPDTQYF. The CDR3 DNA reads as TGTGCCAGCAGCGACTCCGGCGGGGGGGGCCCAGATACGCAGTATTTT.

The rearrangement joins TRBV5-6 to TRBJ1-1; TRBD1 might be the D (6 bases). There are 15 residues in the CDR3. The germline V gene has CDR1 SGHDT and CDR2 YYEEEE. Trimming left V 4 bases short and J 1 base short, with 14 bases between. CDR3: CASSATGYGNTEAFF. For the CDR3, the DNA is TGTGCCAGCAGCGCCACAGGGTACGGGAACACTGAAGCTTTCTTT. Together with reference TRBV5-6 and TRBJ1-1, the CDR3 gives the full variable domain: DAGVTQSPTHLIKTRGQQVTLRCSPKSGHDTVSWYQQALGQGPQFIFQYYEEEERQRGNFPDRFSGHQFPNYSSELNVNALLLGDSALYLCASSATGYGNTEAFFGQGTRLTVV.

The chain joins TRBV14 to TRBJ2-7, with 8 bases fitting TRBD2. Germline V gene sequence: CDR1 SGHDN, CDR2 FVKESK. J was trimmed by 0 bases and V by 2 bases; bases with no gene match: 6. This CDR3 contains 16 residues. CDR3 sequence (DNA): TGTGCCAGCAGCCAAACTAGCGGTTCTAGCTCCTACGAGCAGTACTTC. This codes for CASSQTSGSSSYEQYF. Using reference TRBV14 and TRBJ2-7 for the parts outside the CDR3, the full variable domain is EAGVTQFPSHSVIEKGQTVTLRCDPISGHDNLYWYRRVMGKEIKFLLHFVKESKQDESGMPNNRFLAERTGGTYSTLKVQPAELEDSGVYFCASSQTSGSSSYEQYFGPGTRLTVT.

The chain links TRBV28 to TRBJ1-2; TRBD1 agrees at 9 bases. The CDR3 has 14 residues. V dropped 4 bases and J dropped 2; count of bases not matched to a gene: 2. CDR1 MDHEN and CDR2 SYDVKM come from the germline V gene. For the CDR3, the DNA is TGTGCCAGCAGTTCAGGACAGGGGAACTATGGCTACACCTTC. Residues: CASSSGQGNYGYTF.

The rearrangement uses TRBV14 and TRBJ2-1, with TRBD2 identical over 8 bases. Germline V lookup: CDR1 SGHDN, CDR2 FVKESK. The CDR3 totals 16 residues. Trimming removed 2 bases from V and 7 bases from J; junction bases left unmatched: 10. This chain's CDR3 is CASSQWGLVFGNEQFF. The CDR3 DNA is TGTGCCAGCAGCCAATGGGGACTAGTATTTGGGAATGAGCAGTTCTTC.

The CDR3 DNA reads as TGTGCCAGCAGCGGGGACTCCACAGATACGCAGTATTTT. Encoded protein: CASSGDSTDTQYF. The rearrangement links TRBV5-4 to TRBJ2-3, with TRBD2 as a possible D gene (6 bases). The CDR3 spans 13 residues. Per germline, CDR1 SGHNT and CDR2 YYREEE (reference sequence). V lost 4 bases to trimming and J lost 2 bases, with 8 bases between them.